What follows is one T cell receptor beta chain and its context. Its antigen is not known. These data belong to a study of CD8+ T cells in alopecia areata. Whole-study context: Treated patients were given 5 to 10 mg oral tofacitinib twice daily.

Treatment meaning: oral pan-JAK inhibitor, 5-10 mg twice daily. Sequencing used cDNA as its template, made by extracting RNA and reverse transcribing it. The method was immunoSEQ multiplex PCR; TCRdb's version includes in-frame clones alone and lacks a portion of them. The data contain 100,000 to 140,000 clones, roughly 84% of them singletons. Broader study findings: Although TCR sharing was seen in mice, sharing across patients was less clear, possibly for HLA-related reasons.

Germline V gives CDR1 MNHEY, CDR2 SMNVEV (reference sequence). Trimming removed 5 bases from V and 2 bases from J; junction bases left unmatched: 7. This CDR3 has 15 residues. The gene calls are TRBV27 and TRBJ2-7; 9 bases line up with TRBD2. This TCR was sampled from a human donor with alopecia areata. The input for sequencing was CD8+ T cells sorted from blood, taken at week 24, from a patient treated with tofacitinib. The DNA of the CDR3 is TGTGCCAGCAGTCCCGTTAGCGGGGGAACCTACGAGCAGTACTTC. Its translation: CASSPVSGGTYEQYF.